Listed below are T cell receptor beta chains from one sample, sequenced in a study of blood T cell repertoires in COVID-19. Assay used: immunoSEQ multiplex PCR; TCRdb lists only in-frame clones, some missing. Among about 190,000 clones listed, around 86% were seen once. Sequenced sample: PBMCs or T cells enriched from blood (not recorded which). Source of these receptors: a woman aged 25 to 39 who had recovered from COVID-19. Both conserved end residues are part of each CDR3. A D gene is named only where the DNA matches it firmly. Some rows have no size entry. The others give once, few or many, or a class for an expanded clone.

length	V	size	D	J	DNA	CDR3
15	TRBV4-1	-	-	TRBJ2-7	TGCGCCAGCAGCCAAGAAGGGGGAGTGATCTACGAGCAGTACTTC	CASSQEGGVIYEQYF
16	TRBV5-1	once	TRBD1	TRBJ1-1	TGCGCCAGCAGCTGGAAACCGGGACAGACAGACACTGAAGCTTTCTTT	CASSWKPGQTDTEAFF
14	TRBV4-2	-	-	TRBJ2-5	TGTGCCAGCAGCAGCCGACAGGCCCAAGAGACCCAGTACTTC	CASSSRQAQETQYF
11	TRBV27	-	-	TRBJ1-1	TGTGCCAGCAACGGGGGTACTGAAGCTTTCTTT	CASNGGTEAFF
17	TRBV9	-	TRBD2	TRBJ2-2	TGTGCCAGCAGCACCCCAGGGACTAGTGCGAACACCGGGGAGCTGTTTTTT	CASSTPGTSANTGELFF
14	TRBV7-3	-	-	TRBJ2-1	TGTGCCAGCAGCGCCACGGGGCAGGAGGCGGGAAAGTTCTTC	CASSATGQEAGKFF
11	TRBV20-1	-	-	TRBJ2-7	TGCAGTGCTAGACTAGCCCGCGAGCAGTACTTC	CSARLAREQYF
14	TRBV28	once	-	TRBJ1-2	TGTGCCAGCAGTTCCAACAGGGAAAACTATGGCTACACCTTC	CASSSNRENYGYTF
14	TRBV6-5	-	-	TRBJ1-6	TGTGCCAGCAGTTATGTTCTCTATAATTCACCCCTCCACTTT	CASSYVLYNSPLHF
17	TRBV5-1	-	TRBD2	TRBJ2-1	TGCGCCAGCAGCTTGGTGGCTAGCGGAGGCTCCTACAATGAGCAGTTCTTC	CASSLVASGGSYNEQFF
15	TRBV11-3	-	TRBD1	TRBJ2-3	TGTGCCAGCAGCCGACAGGGAGAAGGCACAGATACGCAGTATTTT	CASSRQGEGTDTQYF
15	TRBV5-1	-	TRBD1	TRBJ2-4	TGCGCCAGCAGCGCCCTACAGGGGGCGGGAAACATTCAGTACTTC	CASSALQGAGNIQYF
17	TRBV6-2/TRBV6-3	-	TRBD1	TRBJ2-7	TGTGCCAGCAGTTACGACAGGGGTACAAGGTTTTCCTACGAGCAGTACTTC	CASSYDRGTRFSYEQYF
16	TRBV24-1	-	TRBD1	TRBJ2-2	TGTGCCACCAGTGATGCGGACAGGGGCTTCACCGGGGAGCTGTTTTTT	CATSDADRGFTGELFF
13	TRBV7-8	once	-	TRBJ2-5	TGTGCCAGCAGCTTTTTCGTACAGGAGACCCAGTACTTC	CASSFFVQETQYF
16	TRBV4-2	few	-	TRBJ1-3	TGTGCCAGCAGCCAACCGACAGCACAAGCTGGAAACACCATATATTTT	CASSQPTAQAGNTIYF
14	TRBV7-6	-	-	TRBJ2-5	TGTGCCAGCAGCTTGGAGTGGACAGTGGAGACCCAGTACTTC	CASSLEWTVETQYF
14	TRBV6-6	-	TRBD1	TRBJ1-6	TGTGCCAGCAGAAAACAGGGGGTATCTTCACCCCTCCACTTT	CASRKQGVSSPLHF
16	TRBV7-9	-	-	TRBJ1-4	TGTGCCAGCAGCTTAACTTTCACGTCAACTAATGAAAAACTGTTTTTT	CASSLTFTSTNEKLFF
13	TRBV2	-	TRBD1	TRBJ1-2	TGTGCCAGCAGACAGGGGGAGAACTATGGCTACACCTTC	CASRQGENYGYTF
15	TRBV7-8	-	TRBD2	TRBJ2-7	TGTGCCAGCAGGTTTGAACTAGCGGGAGTTCACGAGCAGTACTTC	CASRFELAGVHEQYF
14	TRBV11-1	-	-	TRBJ2-3	TGTGCCAGCAGCCCACTCGTCCGCACAGATACGCAGTATTTT	CASSPLVRTDTQYF
12	TRBV7-9	few	-	TRBJ1-4	TGTGCCAGCAGCCCATCTAATGAAAAACTGTTTTTT	CASSPSNEKLFF
15	TRBV13	-	-	TRBJ2-7	TGTGCCAGCAGCTTAGGTGGCGGGGCTGCCTACGAGCAGTACTTC	CASSLGGGAAYEQYF
16	TRBV19	-	TRBD1	TRBJ1-5	TGTGCCAGTACCGGGACAGGCGCTTATAGCAATCAGCCCCAGCATTTT	CASTGTGAYSNQPQHF
21	TRBV2	few	-	TRBJ1-6	TGTGCCAGCAGTGAAGCGCTCGTGGGCACAGTGGGGAGCTCCTATAATTCACCCCTCCACTTT	CASSEALVGTVGSSYNSPLHF
15	TRBV3-1/TRBV3-2	few	-	TRBJ2-7	TGTGCCAGCAGCCAAAACTCCGCGGCCTTCTACGAGCAGTACTTC	CASSQNSAAFYEQYF
18	TRBV10-3	-	TRBD2	TRBJ2-1	TGTGCCATTACTCCCGGGACTAGCGGTGCGAGCTCCTACAATGAGCAGTTCTTC	CAITPGTSGASSYNEQFF
13	TRBV7-9	-	TRBD1	TRBJ1-1	TGTGCCAGCAGCTGGGCGACAGGGGCTGAAGCTTTCTTT	CASSWATGAEAFF
14	TRBV28	-	TRBD2	TRBJ2-7	TGTGCCAGCAGTTTAAGGGGAGGGATCTACGAGCAGTACTTC	CASSLRGGIYEQYF
19	TRBV3-1/TRBV3-2	-	TRBD1	TRBJ2-6	TGTGCCAGCAGCCATGCTGCCGGGACAGGGTATTCTGGGGCCAACGTCCTGACTTTC	CASSHAAGTGYSGANVLTF
14	TRBV6-5	-	-	TRBJ1-2	TGTGCCAGCACTATCACGGGGACACCTTATGGCTACACCTTC	CASTITGTPYGYTF
14	TRBV3-1/TRBV3-2	-	TRBD1	TRBJ1-5	TGTGCCAGCAGCCCGACAGGGGTCGATCAGCCCCAGCATTTT	CASSPTGVDQPQHF
15	TRBV28	once	TRBD2	TRBJ2-1	TGTGCCAGCAGTTTTTCGGCTAGCGGGAAGGACGAGCAGTTCTTC	CASSFSASGKDEQFF
13	TRBV7-2	-	-	TRBJ1-2	TGTGCCAGCAGCCTAATCGACAGAATTGGCTACACCTTC	CASSLIDRIGYTF
15	TRBV6-2/TRBV6-3	-	-	TRBJ1-4	TGTGCCAGCAGTAACCAGATTGCAACTAATGAAAAACTGTTTTTT	CASSNQIATNEKLFF
16	TRBV25-1	-	TRBD2	TRBJ2-5	TGTGCCAGCAGTGAAGTTGGCGGGAGCGGCCAAGAGACCCAGTACTTC	CASSEVGGSGQETQYF
13	TRBV7-3	-	TRBD1	TRBJ2-3	TGTGCCAGCAGCTTTAAACAGGGGGATACGCAGTATTTT	CASSFKQGDTQYF
15	TRBV21-1	-	-	TRBJ2-5	TGTGCCAGCAGCAAATGTCGGGGTATCGGAGAGACCCAGTACTTC	CASSKCRGIGETQYF